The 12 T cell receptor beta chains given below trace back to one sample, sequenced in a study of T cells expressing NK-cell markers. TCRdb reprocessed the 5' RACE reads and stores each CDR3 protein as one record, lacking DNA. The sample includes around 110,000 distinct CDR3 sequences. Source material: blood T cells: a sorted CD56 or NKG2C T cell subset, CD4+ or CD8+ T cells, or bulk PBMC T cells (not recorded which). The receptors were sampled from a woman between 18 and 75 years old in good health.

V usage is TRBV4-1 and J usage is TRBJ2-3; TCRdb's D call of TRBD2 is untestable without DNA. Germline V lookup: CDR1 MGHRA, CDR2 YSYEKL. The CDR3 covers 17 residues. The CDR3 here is CASSQDNPSPRADTQYF.

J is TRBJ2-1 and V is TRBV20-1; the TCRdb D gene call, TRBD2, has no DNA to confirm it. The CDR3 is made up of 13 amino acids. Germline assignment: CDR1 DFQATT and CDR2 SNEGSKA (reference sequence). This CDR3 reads CSASEALYNEQFF.

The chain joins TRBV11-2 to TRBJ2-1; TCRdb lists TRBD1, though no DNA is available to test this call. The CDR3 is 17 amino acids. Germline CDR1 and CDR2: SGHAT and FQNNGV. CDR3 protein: CASSLDVGALGYNEQFF. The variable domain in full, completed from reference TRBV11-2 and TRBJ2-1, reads EAGVAQSPRYKIIEKRQSVAFWCNPISGHATLYWYQQILGQGPKLLIQFQNNGVVDDSQLPKDRFSAERLKGVDSTLKIQPAKLEDSAVYLCASSLDVGALGYNEQFFGPGTRLTVL.

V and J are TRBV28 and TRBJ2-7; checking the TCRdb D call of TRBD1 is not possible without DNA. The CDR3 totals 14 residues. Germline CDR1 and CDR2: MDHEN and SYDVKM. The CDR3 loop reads CASTWDRSSYEQYF. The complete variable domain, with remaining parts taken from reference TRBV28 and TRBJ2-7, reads DVKVTQSSRYLVKRTGEKVFLECVQDMDHENMFWYRQDPGLGLRLIYFSYDVKMKEKGDIPEGYSVSREKKERFSLILESASTNQTSMYLCASTWDRSSYEQYFGPGTRLTVT.

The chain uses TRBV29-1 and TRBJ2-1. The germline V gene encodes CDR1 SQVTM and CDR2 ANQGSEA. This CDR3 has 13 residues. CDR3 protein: CSVPGSSYNEQFF.

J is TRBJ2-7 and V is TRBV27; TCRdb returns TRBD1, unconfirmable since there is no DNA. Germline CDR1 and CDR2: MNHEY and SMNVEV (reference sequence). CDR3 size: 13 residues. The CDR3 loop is CASTGGASYEQYF.

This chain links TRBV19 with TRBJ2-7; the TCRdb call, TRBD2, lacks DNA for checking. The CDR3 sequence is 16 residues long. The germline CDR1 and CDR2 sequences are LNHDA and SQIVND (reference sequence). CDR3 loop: CASSPSPASVSYEQYF.

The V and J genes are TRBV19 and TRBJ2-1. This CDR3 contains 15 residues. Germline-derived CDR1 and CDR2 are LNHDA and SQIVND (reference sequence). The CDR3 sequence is CASSLGTGVGNEQFF.

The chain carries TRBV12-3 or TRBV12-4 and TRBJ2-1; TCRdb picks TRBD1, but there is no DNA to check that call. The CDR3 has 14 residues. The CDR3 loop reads CASNRGASYNEQFF.

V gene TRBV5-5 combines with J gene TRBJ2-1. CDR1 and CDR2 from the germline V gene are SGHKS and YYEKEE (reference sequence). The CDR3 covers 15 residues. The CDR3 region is CASSWTGSSYNEQIF.

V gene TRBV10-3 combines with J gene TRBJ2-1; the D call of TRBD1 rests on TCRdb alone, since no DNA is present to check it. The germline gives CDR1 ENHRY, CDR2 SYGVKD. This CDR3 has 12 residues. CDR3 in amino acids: CAIRGGPGEQFF.

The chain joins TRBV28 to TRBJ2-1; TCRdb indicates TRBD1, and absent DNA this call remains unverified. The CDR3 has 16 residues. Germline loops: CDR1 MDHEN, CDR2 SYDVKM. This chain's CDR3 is CASSPRQYPPLDEQFF.